The T cell receptor beta chain under discussion was sequenced for a study of T cell repertoires in ileal Crohn's disease. This sample's time point: neoterminal ileum biopsy at postoperative endoscopy, about 6 months after surgery. The CDR3 covers 15 residues. Trimming removed 3 bases from V and 0 bases from J; junction bases left unmatched: 3. The germline V gene has CDR1 MGHDK and CDR2 SYGVNS. Method: immunoSEQ multiplex PCR; TCRdb's copy keeps in-frame clones and lacks some. Altogether some 16,000 clones are present, 72% being singletons, with the ten largest covering about 4%. The rearrangement joins TRBV25-1 to TRBJ2-7; 9 bases match TRBD2. The sequencing input was ileal tissue. This TCR was recovered from an adult with Crohn's disease. DNA of the CDR3: TGTGCCAGCAGTGACGCGGGGGGGAGCTCCTACGAGCAGTACTTC. Translating it yields CASSDAGGSSYEQYF.